There are a few counts of the clone carrying this TCR beta chain. The antigen remains undetermined. V lost 5 bases, J lost 2 bases, and 6 bases stayed unmatched. Germline V gene data show CDR1 as SGHVS and CDR2 as FNYEAQ. The CDR3 length is 15 residues. The record originates from a study of OX40 agonist ivuxolimab in advanced cancers. Looking at the study overall: Patients received ivuxolimab, an intravenous treatment, every 2 weeks at 0.01 to 10 mg/kg. Findings and caveats of the study: The study observed clonal expansion of CD4+ and CD8+ blood T cells by week 6 at 0.1 to 3.0 mg/kg. The antigens recognized by the expanded peripheral T cells, that is their antigen specificity, were not determined.

Only in-frame clones appear in the TCRdb table, and some are missing; sequencing was by immunoSEQ multiplex PCR. The sample consists of 75,000 to 90,000 clones, approximately 85% of them appearing once. Here the sequenced sample was CD4+ or CD8+ T cells sorted from blood, taken in a trial of the OX40 agonist ivuxolimab. The chain combines TRBV7-6 with TRBJ1-5, with 7 bases fitting TRBD1. This TCR derives from an adult with an advanced solid tumor such as melanoma, head and neck, liver or kidney cancer. The CDR3 reads CASSKWDSRNQPQHF. The DNA of the CDR3 is TGTGCCAGCAGCAAATGGGACAGCCGCAATCAGCCCCAGCATTTT. Filled out from reference TRBV7-6 and TRBJ1-5, the complete variable domain reads GAGVSQSPRYKVTKRGQDVALRCDPISGHVSLYWYRQALGQGPEFLTYFNYEAQQDKSGLPNDRFSAERPEGSISTLTIQRTEQRDSAMYRCASSKWDSRNQPQHFGDGTRLSIL.